This is a list of T cell receptor beta chains from one sample in a study of blood T cell repertoires in COVID-19. The method was immunoSEQ multiplex PCR; TCRdb's version includes in-frame clones alone and lacks a portion of them. Of more than 300,000 clones listed, around nine tenths are singletons. The sample taken for sequencing was PBMCs or T cells enriched from blood (not recorded which). Receptors originate from a woman under 40 who had recovered from COVID-19. CDR3s include the opening cysteine and the closing phenylalanine or tryptophan. Fields, in order: D gene, V gene, J gene, clone size, CDR3 protein, CDR3 DNA. D genes are given only for firm matches. Clone size is shown for a subset of rows, as once, few, many or a class of expanded clone.

d_call: .
v_call: TRBV9
j_call: TRBJ2-7
clone_size: .
cdr3_aa: CASSVATSTGEQYF
cdr3_nt: TGTGCCAGCAGCGTAGCTACGTCGACGGGGGAGCAGTACTTC

d_call: .
v_call: TRBV2
j_call: TRBJ1-4
clone_size: .
cdr3_aa: CASSGGPANEKLFF
cdr3_nt: TGTGCCAGCAGTGGGGGGCCAGCTAATGAAAAACTGTTTTTT

d_call: .
v_call: TRBV28
j_call: TRBJ2-3
clone_size: once
cdr3_aa: CASSRVGGGTQYF
cdr3_nt: TGTGCCAGCAGCCGAGTGGGGGGAGGCACGCAGTATTTT

d_call: .
v_call: TRBV9
j_call: TRBJ2-3
clone_size: .
cdr3_aa: CASSVASLSTDTQYF
cdr3_nt: TGTGCCAGCAGCGTAGCTAGCCTAAGCACAGATACGCAGTATTTT

d_call: .
v_call: TRBV27
j_call: TRBJ2-5
clone_size: .
cdr3_aa: CASSTLGIEETQYF
cdr3_nt: TGTGCCAGCAGCACGCTCGGGATAGAAGAGACCCAGTACTTC

d_call: .
v_call: TRBV6-6
j_call: TRBJ1-6
clone_size: .
cdr3_aa: CASSQGHRSSYNSPLHF
cdr3_nt: TGTGCCAGCAGTCAGGGACACCGGAGCTCCTATAATTCACCCCTCCACTTT

d_call: TRBD1
v_call: TRBV5-1
j_call: TRBJ2-7
clone_size: .
cdr3_aa: CASSPGQNYEQYF
cdr3_nt: TGCGCCAGCAGCCCGGGACAGAACTACGAGCAGTACTTC

d_call: TRBD1
v_call: TRBV6-5
j_call: TRBJ2-7
clone_size: .
cdr3_aa: CASSYSPNRGAHEQYF
cdr3_nt: TGTGCCAGCAGTTACTCTCCTAACAGGGGGGCCCACGAGCAGTACTTC

d_call: TRBD1
v_call: TRBV6-5
j_call: TRBJ2-7
clone_size: .
cdr3_aa: CASRGTGGASYEQYF
cdr3_nt: TGTGCCAGCCGGGGTACAGGGGGCGCTTCCTACGAGCAGTACTTC

d_call: TRBD1
v_call: TRBV7-9
j_call: TRBJ1-2
clone_size: .
cdr3_aa: CASSLPPGQALLATF
cdr3_nt: TGTGCCAGCAGCCTACCTCCGGGACAGGCCCTTTTAGCTACCTTC

d_call: TRBD1
v_call: TRBV23-1
j_call: TRBJ1-6
clone_size: once
cdr3_aa: CASSQGQRPNSPLHF
cdr3_nt: TGCGCCAGCAGTCAGGGACAGAGACCTAATTCACCCCTCCACTTT

d_call: .
v_call: TRBV28
j_call: TRBJ2-7
clone_size: .
cdr3_aa: CASSSSGGLGNEQYF
cdr3_nt: TGTGCCAGCAGTTCGTCCGGGGGGCTAGGGAACGAGCAGTACTTC

d_call: TRBD1
v_call: TRBV28
j_call: TRBJ2-1
clone_size: .
cdr3_aa: CASSLSGQGLYEQFF
cdr3_nt: TGTGCCAGCAGTCTGTCGGGACAGGGGCTGTATGAGCAGTTCTTC

d_call: .
v_call: TRBV7-8
j_call: TRBJ1-2
clone_size: .
cdr3_aa: CASNRLEGGTRGYTF
cdr3_nt: TGTGCCAGCAATAGGTTGGAGGGAGGGACACGGGGCTACACCTTC

d_call: .
v_call: TRBV30
j_call: TRBJ2-6
clone_size: .
cdr3_aa: CAWSATSGANVLTF
cdr3_nt: TGTGCCTGGAGTGCTACCTCTGGGGCCAACGTCCTGACTTTC

d_call: .
v_call: TRBV7-9
j_call: TRBJ2-2
clone_size: few
cdr3_aa: CASSLSVGPGELFF
cdr3_nt: TGTGCCAGCAGCCTCTCGGTGGGGCCCGGGGAGCTGTTTTTT

d_call: .
v_call: TRBV27
j_call: TRBJ2-3
clone_size: once
cdr3_aa: CASSEDGVRDTQYF
cdr3_nt: TGTGCCAGCAGTGAGGACGGGGTGCGAGATACGCAGTATTTT

d_call: TRBD2
v_call: TRBV7-9
j_call: TRBJ2-1
clone_size: .
cdr3_aa: CASSPRGEPYNEQFF
cdr3_nt: TGTGCCAGCAGCCCCCGGGGGGAACCGTACAATGAGCAGTTCTTC

d_call: .
v_call: TRBV3-1/TRBV3-2
j_call: TRBJ2-2
clone_size: .
cdr3_aa: CASSRRRGANTGELFF
cdr3_nt: TGTGCCAGCAGCCGTCGGCGGGGAGCGAACACCGGGGAGCTGTTTTTT

d_call: TRBD1
v_call: TRBV30
j_call: TRBJ2-7
clone_size: .
cdr3_aa: CAWSSTKPDRGGSYEQYF
cdr3_nt: TGTGCCTGGAGTTCAACCAAACCCGACAGGGGTGGTTCCTACGAGCAGTACTTC

d_call: TRBD1
v_call: TRBV29-1
j_call: TRBJ1-1
clone_size: .
cdr3_aa: CSVGTGGRVTEAFF
cdr3_nt: TGCAGCGTTGGGACAGGGGGCCGGGTCACTGAAGCTTTCTTT

d_call: TRBD1
v_call: TRBV30
j_call: TRBJ1-1
clone_size: .
cdr3_aa: CAWDRGGTEAFF
cdr3_nt: TGTGCCTGGGACAGGGGTGGGACTGAAGCTTTCTTT

d_call: TRBD1
v_call: TRBV7-6
j_call: TRBJ2-7
clone_size: .
cdr3_aa: CASSRTRTGESSYEQYF
cdr3_nt: TGTGCCAGCAGCCGGACCCGAACAGGGGAGAGCTCCTACGAGCAGTACTTC

d_call: .
v_call: TRBV14
j_call: TRBJ1-1
clone_size: .
cdr3_aa: CASSQFSNRVNTEAFF
cdr3_nt: TGTGCCAGCAGCCAATTTAGTAATCGGGTGAACACTGAAGCTTTCTTT

d_call: .
v_call: TRBV19
j_call: TRBJ1-1
clone_size: .
cdr3_aa: CASSYRVIDTEAFF
cdr3_nt: TGTGCCAGTAGCTACAGGGTTATCGACACTGAAGCTTTCTTT

d_call: TRBD1
v_call: TRBV10-2
j_call: TRBJ2-2
clone_size: .
cdr3_aa: CASSASGGPRGAGELFF
cdr3_nt: TGCGCCAGCAGTGCGTCAGGGGGCCCGAGGGGGGCCGGGGAGCTGTTTTTT

d_call: .
v_call: TRBV7-9
j_call: TRBJ1-3
clone_size: .
cdr3_aa: CASSFLADLSGNTIYF
cdr3_nt: TGTGCCAGCAGCTTTTTAGCAGACCTCTCTGGAAACACCATATATTTT

d_call: .
v_call: TRBV12-3/TRBV12-4
j_call: TRBJ2-7
clone_size: .
cdr3_aa: CASSALGYEQYF
cdr3_nt: TGTGCCAGCAGTGCCCTAGGTTACGAGCAGTACTTC

d_call: .
v_call: TRBV3-1/TRBV3-2
j_call: TRBJ2-7
clone_size: .
cdr3_aa: CASSRLDWSYEQYF
cdr3_nt: TGTGCCAGCAGCCGATTGGACTGGTCCTACGAGCAGTACTTC

d_call: TRBD1
v_call: TRBV28
j_call: TRBJ1-5
clone_size: .
cdr3_aa: CASSPGQGFYSNQPQHF
cdr3_nt: TGTGCCAGCAGCCCGGGACAGGGATTTTATAGCAATCAGCCCCAGCATTTT

d_call: .
v_call: TRBV29-1
j_call: TRBJ1-5
clone_size: .
cdr3_aa: CSVREGGGNQPQHF
cdr3_nt: TGCAGCGTCAGGGAGGGCGGCGGCAATCAGCCCCAGCATTTT

d_call: .
v_call: TRBV5-5
j_call: TRBJ1-5
clone_size: .
cdr3_aa: CASSLAFFPRGQPQHF
cdr3_nt: TGTGCCAGCAGCTTGGCCTTTTTTCCCAGGGGACAGCCCCAGCATTTT

d_call: .
v_call: TRBV21-1
j_call: TRBJ2-7
clone_size: .
cdr3_aa: CASSSAGRPSYEQYF
cdr3_nt: TGTGCCAGCAGCTCTGCGGGGAGGCCTTCCTACGAGCAGTACTTC

d_call: .
v_call: TRBV9
j_call: TRBJ1-4
clone_size: .
cdr3_aa: CASSPRDTYNEKLFF
cdr3_nt: TGTGCCAGCAGCCCCAGGGACACATATAATGAAAAACTGTTTTTT

d_call: TRBD2
v_call: TRBV9
j_call: TRBJ2-3
clone_size: .
cdr3_aa: CASSVNGGAGDTQYF
cdr3_nt: TGTGCCAGCAGCGTAAACGGGGGGGCCGGAGATACGCAGTATTTT

d_call: TRBD1
v_call: TRBV5-1
j_call: TRBJ2-7
clone_size: .
cdr3_aa: CASSLDGQGWREQYF
cdr3_nt: TGCGCCAGCAGCTTGGACGGACAGGGATGGCGCGAGCAGTACTTC

d_call: TRBD1
v_call: TRBV9
j_call: TRBJ1-6
clone_size: .
cdr3_aa: CASSAGQVGRIALHF
cdr3_nt: TGTGCCAGCAGCGCCGGACAGGTCGGTAGAATAGCCCTCCACTTT

d_call: .
v_call: TRBV10-3
j_call: TRBJ1-2
clone_size: .
cdr3_aa: CAITQTVNYGYTF
cdr3_nt: TGTGCCATCACTCAGACAGTTAACTATGGCTACACCTTC

d_call: .
v_call: TRBV28
j_call: TRBJ2-3
clone_size: .
cdr3_aa: CASSDRDTQYF
cdr3_nt: TGTGCCAGCAGCGACAGGGATACGCAGTATTTT